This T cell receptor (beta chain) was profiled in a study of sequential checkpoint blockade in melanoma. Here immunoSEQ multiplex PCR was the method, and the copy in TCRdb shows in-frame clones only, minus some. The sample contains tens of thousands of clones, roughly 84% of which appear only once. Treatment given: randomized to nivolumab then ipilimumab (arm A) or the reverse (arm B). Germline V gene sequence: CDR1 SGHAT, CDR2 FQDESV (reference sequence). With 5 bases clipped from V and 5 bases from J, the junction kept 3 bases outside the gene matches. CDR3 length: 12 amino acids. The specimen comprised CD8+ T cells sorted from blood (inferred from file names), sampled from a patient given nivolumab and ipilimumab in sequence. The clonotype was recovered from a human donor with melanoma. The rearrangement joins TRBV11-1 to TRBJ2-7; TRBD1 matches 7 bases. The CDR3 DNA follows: TGTGCCAGCAGCCACACAGGGGACGAGCAGTACGTC. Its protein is CASSHTGDEQYV.